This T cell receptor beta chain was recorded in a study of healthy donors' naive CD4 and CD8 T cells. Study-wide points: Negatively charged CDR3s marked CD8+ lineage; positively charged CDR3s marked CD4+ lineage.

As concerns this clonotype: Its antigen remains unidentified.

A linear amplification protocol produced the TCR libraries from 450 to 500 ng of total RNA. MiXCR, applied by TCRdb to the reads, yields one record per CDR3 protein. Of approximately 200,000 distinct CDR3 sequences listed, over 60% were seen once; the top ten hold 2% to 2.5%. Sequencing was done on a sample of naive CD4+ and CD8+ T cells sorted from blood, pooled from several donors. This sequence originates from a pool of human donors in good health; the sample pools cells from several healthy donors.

CDR3: CSVEERHGMPGELFF. DNA of the CDR3: TGCAGCGTTGAAGAAAGGCACGGGATGCCCGGGGAGCTGTTTTTT. This chain connects TRBV29-1 to TRBJ2-2; a weak D match, TRBD2 (5 bases). The V end lost 0 bases, the J end lost 6 bases, and 14 bases lay between the germline ends. CDR1 SQVTM and CDR2 ANQGSEA come from the germline V gene. The CDR3 has 15 amino acids.